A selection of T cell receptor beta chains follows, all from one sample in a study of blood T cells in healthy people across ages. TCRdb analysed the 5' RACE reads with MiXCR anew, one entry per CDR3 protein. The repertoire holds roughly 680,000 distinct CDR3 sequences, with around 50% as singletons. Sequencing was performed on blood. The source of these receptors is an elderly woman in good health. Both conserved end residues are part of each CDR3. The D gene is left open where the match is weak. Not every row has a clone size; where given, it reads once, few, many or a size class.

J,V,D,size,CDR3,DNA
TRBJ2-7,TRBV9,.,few,CASSVGPGSNEQYF,TGTGCCAGCAGCGTAGGTCCAGGGAGCAATGAGCAGTACTTC
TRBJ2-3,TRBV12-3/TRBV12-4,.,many,CASTTSGQDTQYF,TGTGCCAGCACCACATCGGGGCAAGATACGCAGTATTTT
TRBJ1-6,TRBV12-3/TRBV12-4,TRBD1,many,CASSVGQGAALHF,TGTGCCAGCAGCGTGGGACAGGGGGCGGCCCTCCACTTT
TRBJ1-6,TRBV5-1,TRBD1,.,CASSLYGQGPSSSYNSPLHF,TGCGCCAGCAGCTTGTACGGACAGGGACCCTCCAGCTCCTATAATTCACCCCTCCACTTT
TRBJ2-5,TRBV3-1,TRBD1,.,CASSPTGGRETQYF,TGTGCCAGCAGCCCTACAGGGGGCCGTGAGACCCAGTACTTC
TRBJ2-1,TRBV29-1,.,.,CSVINNEQFF,TGCAGCGTTATAAACAATGAGCAGTTCTTC
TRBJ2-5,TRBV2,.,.,CASMRGARHQETQYF,TGTGCCAGCATGAGGGGGGCTAGGCACCAAGAGACCCAGTACTTC
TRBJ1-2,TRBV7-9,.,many,CASSLSRDGYTF,TGTGCCAGCAGCTTGTCAAGGGATGGCTACACCTTC
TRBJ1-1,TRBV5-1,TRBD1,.,CASSPTGVGSGSEAFF,TGCGCCAGCAGCCCGACAGGGGTAGGGTCCGGGTCTGAAGCTTTCTTT
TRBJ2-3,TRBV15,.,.,CATSRDGSEATDTQYF,TGTGCCACCAGCAGAGATGGGAGCGAGGCCACAGATACGCAGTATTTT
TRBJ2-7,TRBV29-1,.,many,CTERTGSYEQYF,TGCACCGAACGTACAGGGTCCTACGAGCAGTACTTC
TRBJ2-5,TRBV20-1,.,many,CSARDQLAETQYF,TGCAGTGCTAGAGATCAGTTAGCAGAGACCCAGTACTTC
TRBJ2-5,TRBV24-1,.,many,CATSDFNRVLGETQYF,TGTGCCACCAGTGATTTCAACAGAGTCCTGGGAGAGACCCAGTACTTC
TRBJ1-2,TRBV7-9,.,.,CASSRDTELYGYTF,TGTGCCAGCAGCCGTGACACCGAACTCTATGGCTACACCTTC
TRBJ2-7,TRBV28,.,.,CTSSFGYEQYF,TGTACCAGCAGTTTTGGGTACGAGCAGTACTTC
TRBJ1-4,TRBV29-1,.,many,CSVTGPGNEKLFF,TGCAGCGTTACGGGGCCTGGTAATGAAAAACTGTTTTTT
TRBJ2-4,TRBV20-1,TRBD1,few,CSASGGVTTKNIQYF,TGCAGTGCGTCAGGGGGCGTAACTACCAAAAACATTCAGTACTTC
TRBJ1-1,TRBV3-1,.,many,CASSRSGTSNTEAFF,TGTGCCAGCAGCCGGAGTGGGACCTCGAACACTGAAGCTTTCTTT
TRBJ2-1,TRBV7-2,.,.,CASGVGSNNEQFF,TGTGCCAGCGGGGTCGGATCGAACAATGAGCAGTTCTTC
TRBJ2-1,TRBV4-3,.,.,CASSQDPSRGTYNEQFF,TGCGCCAGCAGCCAAGATCCATCGAGGGGGACGTACAATGAGCAGTTCTTC
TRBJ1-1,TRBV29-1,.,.,CSVVSSDTEAFF,TGCAGCGTTGTCTCCTCGGACACTGAAGCTTTCTTT
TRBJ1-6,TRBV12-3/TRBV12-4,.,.,CASRGGDWLSSPLHF,TGTGCCAGCAGGGGGGGCGACTGGTTGAGTTCACCCCTCCACTTT